This T cell receptor beta chain came from a study of cytomegalovirus exposure and HLA in healthy donors. The study, taken as a whole, reports: Most of the TCR beta V segments (in an earlier analysis) were productive either about 90% or about 30% of the time.

Comment on this clone: Its matching antigen is unknown.

Use of 60 Vbeta and 13 Jbeta primers characterized the PCR. Sequencing used immunoSEQ multiplex PCR; TCRdb keeps in-frame clones, though not all of them. This table holds 130,000 or so clones, less than 80% found once. CDR1 is MDHEN, CDR2 SYDVKM, per germline. Deletions cut 4 bases from V and 6 bases from J, with 21 bases between. The CDR3 totals 16 residues. Healthy donors of bone marrow made up the group. The genes are TRBV28 and TRBJ1-2; D not certain. Sequenced material: PBMCs. The sequence was collected from a man aged 35 to 55 in good health and CMV-seropositive. CDR3 nucleotide sequence: TGTGCCAGCAGTTCCCCCGGGGTTTTGGGAAAAGATGGCTACACCTTC. It yields the protein CASSSPGVLGKDGYTF.